The rows below give T cell receptor beta chains drawn from one sample of a study of T cells in Graves' hyperthyroidism and ophthalmopathy. In TCRdb, the multiplex PCR reads were re-called with MiXCR into one record per CDR3 protein. This sample has 550,000 to 700,000 distinct CDR3 sequences, with under 15% found just once. The sample was blood. The receptors shown here come from a woman in her thirties or forties with Graves' ophthalmopathy. CDR3s leave out the opening cysteine and the closing phenylalanine or tryptophan. For some rows the clone size is stated as once, few or many, or as a class when expanded; others skip it.

clone size	V gene	CDR3 protein
many	TRBV28	ASRPEGALSYEQY
NA	TRBV19	ASSIRDKTYEQY
NA	TRBV6-2/TRBV6-3	ASSYLGSGELF
many	TRBV20-1	SAKEGAHTEAF
many	TRBV12-3/TRBV12-4	ASSSGTAPETQY
many	TRBV7-3	ASSPDRDTGELF
many	TRBV20-1	SADREETQY
NA	TRBV20-1	SAIEGGPNGETQY
many	TRBV7-8	ASSTRQGIRAEAF
many	TRBV6-2/TRBV6-3	ASSSPAGEQY
many	TRBV7-6	ASSLGTGGLEAF
many	TRBV30	AWSSSSGGVMGAF
NA	TRBV7-2	ASRNTGGNTGELF
NA	TRBV28	ASSFRRKGQPQH
few	TRBV5-1	ASSLGLAVIYEQY
many	TRBV27	ASTTREGSNQPQH
many	TRBV11-3	ASSLVGGSGGELF
many	TRBV6-5	ASSPRDDRAF
few	TRBV19	ASGKGQGSLQPQH
many	TRBV28	ASSFLQGGNEKLF
many	TRBV12-3/TRBV12-4	ASSSFQENYNYGYT
many	TRBV25-1	ASSEPGAEQY
many	TRBV28	ASSRWARDNYGYT
NA	TRBV6-1	ASRSGVASMNTEAF
few	TRBV6-1	ASSDGAFYEQY
many	TRBV11-1	ASSRDRFNSNQPQH
many	TRBV28	ASRRQTATNEKLF
NA	TRBV20-1	SAPIRDYGYEQY
many	TRBV30	AWGGQGRQPQH
NA	TRBV3-1	ASSQGRTGGTSGYT
few	TRBV6-2/TRBV6-3	ASSKGLAGVQTQY
NA	TRBV6-5	ASSIQVSYGYT
many	TRBV6-4	ASSRPGGIKTDTQY
many	TRBV19	ASSIGLAGGDETQY